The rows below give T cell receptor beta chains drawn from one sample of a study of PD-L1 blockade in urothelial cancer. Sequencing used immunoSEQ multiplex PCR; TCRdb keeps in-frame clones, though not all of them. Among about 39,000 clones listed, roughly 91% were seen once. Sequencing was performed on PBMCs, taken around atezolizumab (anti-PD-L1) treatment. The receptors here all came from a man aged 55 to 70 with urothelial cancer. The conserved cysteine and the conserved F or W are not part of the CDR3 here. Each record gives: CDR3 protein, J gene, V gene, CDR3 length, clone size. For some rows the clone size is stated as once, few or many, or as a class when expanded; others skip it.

ASSPGLPDTQY TRBJ2-3 TRBV5-4 11 NA
ASSLTGEWGYT TRBJ1-2 TRBV6-6 11 NA
ASSQGIRLDTQY TRBJ2-3 TRBV4-3 12 NA
ASSYRASGSSYEQY TRBJ2-7 TRBV6-6 14 NA
ASSFPGTVYGYT TRBJ1-2 TRBV5-8 12 NA
ASSLGTGPVEQY TRBJ2-7 TRBV5-1 12 once
ASRPPPPGSPYEQY TRBJ2-7 TRBV19 14 NA
ASSFQGYEQY TRBJ2-7 TRBV5-1 10 few
AWSEGGQSYGYT TRBJ1-2 TRBV30 12 NA
ASSRDSRAYEQY TRBJ2-7 TRBV14 12 NA
ASSYPPLGSQETQY TRBJ2-5 TRBV6-6 14 NA
ASSPATRTGELF TRBJ2-2 TRBV6-4 12 once
ASSYGGGPTDTQY TRBJ2-3 TRBV6-5 13 NA
ASSLASGQETQY TRBJ2-5 TRBV5-1 12 NA
ATSRKGAGAGNEQF TRBJ2-1 TRBV15 14 NA
AWSGTGLTEAF TRBJ1-1 TRBV30 11 NA
ASSTGGGGNQPQH TRBJ1-5 TRBV5-4 13 NA
ASRFGVYNEQF TRBJ2-1 TRBV27 11 NA
ASRDLTGANTEAF TRBJ1-1 TRBV6-5 13 NA
ASSSPSGNNEQF TRBJ2-1 TRBV7-3 12 once
ASSSQGFGYT TRBJ1-2 TRBV7-3 10 NA
ASSVPGQETQY TRBJ2-5 TRBV6-1 11 NA
ASSIVRNEQF TRBJ2-1 TRBV19 10 once
ASSQDVRDSYEQY TRBJ2-7 TRBV4-3 13 NA
ASTRTGNPGNTIY TRBJ1-3 TRBV6-5 13 NA
ASSFLGRQNQPQH TRBJ1-5 TRBV28 13 NA
ASSSSSNSYNEQF TRBJ2-1 TRBV19 13 NA
ASGLVSTGVGGELF TRBJ2-2 TRBV12-5 14 NA
ASSSQGVRIKNTGELF TRBJ2-2 TRBV9 16 NA
ASSLETTVSTIY TRBJ1-3 TRBV11-3 12 NA
ASSPRDRPYGYT TRBJ1-2 TRBV6-6 12 NA
ASSPKDRNTEAF TRBJ1-1 TRBV9 12 few
ATKNRGGTEAF TRBJ1-1 TRBV10-3 11 NA
ASSVAGTDTQY TRBJ2-3 TRBV9 11 once
AISDNTDTQY TRBJ2-3 TRBV10-3 10 NA
ASSPRTESYGYT TRBJ1-2 TRBV5-4 12 NA
ASSAGLAGVRMDTQY TRBJ2-3 TRBV19 15 NA
ASGLTSQGEQY TRBJ2-5 TRBV10-1 11 NA
ASSIIGGKETQY TRBJ2-5 TRBV19 12 NA
AWEQGAYEQY TRBJ2-7 TRBV30 10 NA
ASSVVSMNTEAF TRBJ1-1 TRBV9 12 NA
ASSSRQGARTDTQY TRBJ2-3 TRBV9 14 NA
ASSEQGETQY TRBJ2-5 TRBV5-1 10 NA
ASSLFPTGLGTDTQY TRBJ2-3 TRBV27 15 NA
AWSSPGQGILPTEAF TRBJ1-1 TRBV30 15 NA